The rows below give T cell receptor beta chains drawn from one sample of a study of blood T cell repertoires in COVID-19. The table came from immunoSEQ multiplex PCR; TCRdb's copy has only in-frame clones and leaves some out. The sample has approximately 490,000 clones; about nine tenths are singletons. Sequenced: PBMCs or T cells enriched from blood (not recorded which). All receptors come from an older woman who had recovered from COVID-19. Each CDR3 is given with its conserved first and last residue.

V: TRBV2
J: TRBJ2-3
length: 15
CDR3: CASSEMGLGADTQYF

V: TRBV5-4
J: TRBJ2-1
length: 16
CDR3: CASSLGLAGGPNEQFF

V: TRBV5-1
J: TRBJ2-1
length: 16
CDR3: CASSFFRTGGYNEQFF

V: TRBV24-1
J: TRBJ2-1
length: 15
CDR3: CATSEAGGLYNEQFF

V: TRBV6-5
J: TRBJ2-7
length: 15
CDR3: CASSPQLAGPYEQYF

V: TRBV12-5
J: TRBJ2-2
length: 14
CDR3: CASGWTSFDGELFF

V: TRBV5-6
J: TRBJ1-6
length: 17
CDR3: CASSHADRSSYNSPLHF

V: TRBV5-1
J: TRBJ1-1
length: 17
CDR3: CASSLDPWTGGDTEAFF

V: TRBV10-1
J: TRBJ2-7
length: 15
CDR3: CASSGGGTGTYEQYF

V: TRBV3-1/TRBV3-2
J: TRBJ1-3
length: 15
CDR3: CASSRQGDSGNTIYF

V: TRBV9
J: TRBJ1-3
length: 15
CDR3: CASSVSQGVGNTIYF

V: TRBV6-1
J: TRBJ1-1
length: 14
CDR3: CASSEAWRNTEAFF